This entry lists 4 T cell receptor beta chains sequenced from one sample in a study of tumor-infiltrating lymphocytes in primary liver carcinoma (TCRdb year 2017). Total RNA and DNA were co-extracted without cell sorting from around 20-30 mg of bulk tissue using the AllPrep DNA/RNA mini kit. Sequencing was carried out with an Illumina HiSeq 2500. Using a constant-region primer and ProtoScript II reverse transcriptase, TCRbeta-specific cDNA was reverse-transcribed from 450 to 650 ng total RNA. Three nested multiplex PCR rounds, following a slightly modified ARM-PCR procedure, were used to build the TCRbeta libraries. The first two PCR rounds used multiplex TRBV1-TRBV30 forward primers with a Cbeta reverse primer, each for around 10 cycles. TCRdb reworked the public reads: Q25 trimming with fastp, MiXCR clone assembly, productive beta chains retained. When rows share a CDR3 protein, they turn into one entry using the most common DNA and genes. The sample data list approximately 190,000 distinct CDR3 sequences, and approximately 80% of these were observed just once. The ten most abundant clones make up 15% to 20% of the sample.

The material sequenced was tumor tissue from primary liver carcinoma. The receptors stem from a man between 35 and 55 years old with primary liver carcinoma and hepatitis B virus infection.

Worth noting for this clonotype: The junction departs from germline at one end; a sequencing error may be responsible. The rearrangement links TRBV6-1 to TRBJ2-5, with 8 nucleotides matching TRBD2. Germline CDR1 MNHNS, CDR2 SASEGT. There are 15 residues in the CDR3. This chain's CDR3 is CASSHQAGDQETQHF. The CDR3 DNA sequence: TGTGCCAGCAGTCATCAAGCGGGGGACCAAGAAACCCAGCACTTC.

This clonotype came up many times. Just one base apart from a much larger clone, this may be a read error. The chain combines TRBV12-3 or TRBV12-4 with TRBJ2-7, with 10 bases lining up with TRBD1. V gave up 5 bases and J gave up 2 bases; unmatched junction bases: 6. The CDR3 has 15 amino acids. For the CDR3, the DNA is TGTGCCAGCAGTGCCGGGGGACAGGGGACCTACGAGCAGTACTTC. Residues: CASSAGGQGTYEQYF.

V usage is TRBV29-1 and J usage is TRBJ2-7; D possibly matches TRBD1 or TRBD2 (5 bases each). The CDR3 contains 16 residues. Germline CDR1 SQVTM, CDR2 ANQGSEA. The CDR3, as DNA: TGCACCGCCATGACATCTGGGACCGGCACTCCCTATGAACAGTACTTC. It codes for CTAMTSGTGTPYEQYF.

As for this clonotype: This may be a read error, as it is one base from a much larger clone. The chain joins TRBV30 to TRBJ2-7; 13 nucleotides align to TRBD2. Per germline, CDR1 GTSNPN and CDR2 SVGIG (reference sequence). This CDR3 has 15 residues. Here the CDR3 reads CTWNQGLAGVGEQYF. The DNA for the CDR3 is TGTACCTGGAACCAAGGACTAGCGGGAGTCGGCGAGCAGTACTTC.